Sequencing of this TCR beta chain was carried out in a study of blood T cells in healthy people across ages. With regard to this clonotype: Its antigen is as yet unknown.

A second PCR of about 7 to 11 cycles used a sample-barcoded 5' primer and a J-beta primer mix. MiXCR was run by TCRdb on the 5' RACE reads, yielding one entry per CDR3 protein. The sample includes some 640,000 distinct CDR3 sequences, about 52% of them seen just once. Findings of the study overall: Naive CD4+ cells and diversity were both higher in long-lived donors than in aged donors. Age advanced and TCR beta diversity per million T cells fell, roughly linearly.

This CDR3 has 13 residues. CDR1 is LGHNA and CDR2 is YSLEER in the germline V gene. The chain employs TRBV4-3 and TRBJ2-4; D remains ambiguous. With the DNA end fitting TRBJ2-7 better, the J assignment may be wrong. The clonotype was recovered from an older woman in good health. Sequencing was carried out using blood. Here the CDR3 DNA reads TGCGCCAGCAGCCAAGATATTCGGTACGAGCAGTACTTC. Translation gives CASSQDIRYEQYF.